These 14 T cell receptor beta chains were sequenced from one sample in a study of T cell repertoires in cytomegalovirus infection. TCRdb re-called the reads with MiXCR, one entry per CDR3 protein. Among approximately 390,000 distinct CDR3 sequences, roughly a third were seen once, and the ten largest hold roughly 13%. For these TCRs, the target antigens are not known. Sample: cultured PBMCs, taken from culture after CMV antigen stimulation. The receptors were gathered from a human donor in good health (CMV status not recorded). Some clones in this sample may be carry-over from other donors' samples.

CDR3 region: CASSLFPGGDEQFF. CDR3 bases: TGTGCCAGCAGTTTGTTCCCTGGGGGAGATGAGCAGTTCTTC. The chain links TRBV12-3 or TRBV12-4 to TRBJ2-1; D assignment may be TRBD1 or TRBD2 (5 bases each). This CDR3 comprises 14 residues. Between the trimmed V and J ends, which lost 3 bases and 8 bases, there was a span of 14 bases.

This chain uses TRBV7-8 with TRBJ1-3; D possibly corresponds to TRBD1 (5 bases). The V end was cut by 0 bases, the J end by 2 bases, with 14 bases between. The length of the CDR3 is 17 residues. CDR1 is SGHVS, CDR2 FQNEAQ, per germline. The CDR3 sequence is CASSLALAGTAGNTIYF. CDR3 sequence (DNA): TGTGCCAGCAGCTTAGCGCTTGCAGGGACGGCTGGAAACACCATATATTTT.

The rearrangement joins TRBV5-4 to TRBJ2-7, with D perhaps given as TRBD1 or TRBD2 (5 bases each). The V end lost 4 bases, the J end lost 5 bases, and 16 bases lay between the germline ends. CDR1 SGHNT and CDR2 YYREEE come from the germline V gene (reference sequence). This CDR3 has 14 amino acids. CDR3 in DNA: TGTGCCAGCAGCCCCCGGGGCCCTCGAAACGAGCAGTACTTC. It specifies CASSPRGPRNEQYF. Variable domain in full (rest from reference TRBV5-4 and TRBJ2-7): ETGVTQSPTHLIKTRGQQVTLRCSSQSGHNTVSWYQQALGQGPQFIFQYYREEENGRGNFPPRFSGLQFPNYSSELNVNALELDDSALYLCASSPRGPRNEQYFGPGTRLTVT.

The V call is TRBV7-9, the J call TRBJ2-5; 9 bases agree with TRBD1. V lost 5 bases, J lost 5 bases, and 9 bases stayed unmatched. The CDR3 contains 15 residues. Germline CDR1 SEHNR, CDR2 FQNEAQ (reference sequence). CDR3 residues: CASSTGQGTWETQYF. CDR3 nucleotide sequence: TGTGCCAGCAGCACCGGACAGGGGACTTGGGAGACCCAGTACTTC.

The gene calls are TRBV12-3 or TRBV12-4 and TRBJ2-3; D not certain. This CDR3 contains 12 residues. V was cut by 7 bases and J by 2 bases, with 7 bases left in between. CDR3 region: CASTDNTDTQYF. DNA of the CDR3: TGTGCCAGCACAGACAACACAGATACGCAGTATTTT.

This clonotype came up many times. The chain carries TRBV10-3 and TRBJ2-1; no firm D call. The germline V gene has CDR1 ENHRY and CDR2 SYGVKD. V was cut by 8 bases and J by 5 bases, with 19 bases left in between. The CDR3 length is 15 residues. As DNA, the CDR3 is TGTGCCATCCGCCCAGCGAGTAGGAAGCACAATGAGCAGTTCTTC. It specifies CAIRPASRKHNEQFF.

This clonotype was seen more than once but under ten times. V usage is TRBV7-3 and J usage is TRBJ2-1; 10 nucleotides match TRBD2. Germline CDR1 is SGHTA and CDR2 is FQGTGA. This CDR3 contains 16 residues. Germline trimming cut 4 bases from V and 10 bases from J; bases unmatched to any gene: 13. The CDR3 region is CASSSLAGASPGEQFF. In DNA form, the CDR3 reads TGTGCCAGCAGCTCCCTAGCGGGAGCCTCCCCCGGGGAGCAGTTCTTC.

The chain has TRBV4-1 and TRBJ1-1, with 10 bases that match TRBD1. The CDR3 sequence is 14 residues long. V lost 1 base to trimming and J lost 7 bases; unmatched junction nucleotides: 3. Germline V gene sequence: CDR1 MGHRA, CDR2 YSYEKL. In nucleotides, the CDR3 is TGCGCCAGCAGCCAAGGACAGGGGGCGATTGAAGCTTTCTTT. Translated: CASSQGQGAIEAFF.

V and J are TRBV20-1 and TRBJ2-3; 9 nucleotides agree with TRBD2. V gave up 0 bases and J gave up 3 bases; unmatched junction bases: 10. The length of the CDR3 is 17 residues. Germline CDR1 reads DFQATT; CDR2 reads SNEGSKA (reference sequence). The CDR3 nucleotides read TGCAGTGCTAGAGACTTAAAAGGACTAGCGTATACAGATACGCAGTATTTT. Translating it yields CSARDLKGLAYTDTQYF.

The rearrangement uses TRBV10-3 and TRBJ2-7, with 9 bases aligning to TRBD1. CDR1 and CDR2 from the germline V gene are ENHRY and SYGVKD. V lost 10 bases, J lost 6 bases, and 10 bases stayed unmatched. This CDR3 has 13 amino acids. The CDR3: CATAQTGGPEQYV. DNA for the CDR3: TGTGCCACCGCACAGACAGGGGGACCCGAGCAGTACGTC.

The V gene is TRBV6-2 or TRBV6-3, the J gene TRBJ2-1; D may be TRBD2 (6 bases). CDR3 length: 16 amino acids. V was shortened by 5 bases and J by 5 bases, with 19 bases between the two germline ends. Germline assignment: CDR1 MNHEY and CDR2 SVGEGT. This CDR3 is CASSPSRGIIHNEQFF. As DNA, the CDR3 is TGTGCCAGCAGTCCCTCACGGGGGATTATCCACAATGAGCAGTTCTTC.

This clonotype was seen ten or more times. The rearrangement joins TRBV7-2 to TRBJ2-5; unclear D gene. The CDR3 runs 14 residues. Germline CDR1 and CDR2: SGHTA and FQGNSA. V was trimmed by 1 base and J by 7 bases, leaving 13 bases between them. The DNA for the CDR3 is TGTGCCAGCAGCTTAGGCGCTAGTTCACCGACCCAGTACTTC. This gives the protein CASSLGASSPTQYF.

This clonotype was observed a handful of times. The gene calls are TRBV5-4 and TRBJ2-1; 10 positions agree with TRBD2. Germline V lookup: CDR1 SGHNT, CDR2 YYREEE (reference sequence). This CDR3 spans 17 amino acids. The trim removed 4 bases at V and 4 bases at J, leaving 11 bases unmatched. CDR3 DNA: TGTGCCAGCAGCCCGGGGGATGGACTAGCGGAATACAATGAGCAGTTCTTC. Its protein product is CASSPGDGLAEYNEQFF.

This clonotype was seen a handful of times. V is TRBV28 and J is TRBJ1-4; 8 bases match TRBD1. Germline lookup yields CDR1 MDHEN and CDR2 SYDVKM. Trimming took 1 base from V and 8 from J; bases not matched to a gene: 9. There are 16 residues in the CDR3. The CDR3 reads CASSLYQGARGEKLFF. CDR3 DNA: TGTGCCAGCAGTTTATACCAGGGGGCGCGGGGAGAAAAACTGTTTTTT.